Given below is one TCR beta chain in context. Its antigen is currently unknown. These data originate in a study of cytomegalovirus exposure and HLA in healthy donors. CDR3 size: 16 residues. The germline gives CDR1 SGHRS, CDR2 YFSETQ. V was shortened by 5 bases and J by 5 bases, with 21 bases between the two germline ends. Study-wide findings and caveats: Sequencing artifact likely explains a cluster of highly shared sequence variants. Researchers reported in a later analysis that a missense DCLRE1C variant was tied to TCR beta V- and J-gene trimming.

Use of 60 Vbeta and 13 Jbeta primers characterized the PCR. Generated by immunoSEQ multiplex PCR, the TCRdb table keeps only in-frame clones and is missing some. The repertoire includes some 150,000 clones, approximately 80% of them detected once, and over 5% sits in the top ten. The specimen sequenced was PBMCs. The TCR sequence derives from a woman in her thirties or forties in good health and CMV-seropositive. The chain couples TRBV5-1 to TRBJ2-3; D is perhaps TRBD2 (6 bases). The CDR3 loop reads CASSGLSGLGVDTQYF. Here the CDR3 DNA reads TGCGCCAGCAGTGGTTTAAGCGGGCTGGGGGTAGATACGCAGTATTTT. Using reference TRBV5-1 and TRBJ2-3 for the parts outside the CDR3, the full variable domain is KAGVTQTPRYLIKTRGQQVTLSCSPISGHRSVSWYQQTPGQGLQFLFEYFSETQRNKGNFPGRFSGRQFSNSRSEMNVSTLELGDSALYLCASSGLSGLGVDTQYFGPGTRLTVL.